This TCR beta chain was recovered during a study of T cell responses to AZD1222 COVID-19 vaccine. The CDR3 totals 13 residues. Germline V lookup: CDR1 MNHEY, CDR2 SMNVEV (reference sequence). Repertoires were generated with immunoSEQ multiplex PCR, while TCRdb's copy carries only in-frame clones and drops some. The sample includes roughly 120,000 clones, about 93% seen only once; the top ten take under 7.5%. Turning to this clone: One junction end disagrees with the germline gene, perhaps due to a read error.

The V gene is TRBV27, the J gene TRBJ2-1; possibly TRBD2 for D (6 bases). The source of this sequence is an adult in good health. The sequenced sample was peripheral blood, obtained on day 0 of AZD1222 vaccination. The CDR3 region is CATSRRGNNEQFF. The CDR3 DNA is TGTGCCACCAGTCGGAGGGGAAACAATGAGCAGTTCTTC.